This T cell receptor beta chain was captured in a study of T cell responses to AZD1222 COVID-19 vaccine. Study summary: Combined were second doses at about 4 or about 12 weeks. Study-wide results and caveats: An increase in Spike-specific TCR breadth and depth was observed after two AZD1222 doses. Among the donors, most were white British and more were female, and clonal diversity was possibly underestimated.

TCRdb's table, derived via immunoSEQ multiplex PCR, lists solely in-frame clones and lacks some. The sample records some 180,000 clones, approximately 92% being singletons. A note on this clone: Its antigen is unknown.

Germline-derived CDR1 and CDR2 are MNHNS and SASEGT. The V segment lost 0 bases and the J segment 10 bases; nucleotides outside the gene matches: 7. The CDR3 sequence is 15 residues long. The TCR was taken from an adult in good health. The V call is TRBV6-1, the J call TRBJ1-4, with 8 bases fitting TRBD1. The sample in question was peripheral blood, obtained on day 0 of AZD1222 vaccination. The CDR3 DNA follows: TGTGCCAGCAGTGAAGCGCCAGGGGGCGTAGGAAAACTGTTTTTT. Translating it yields CASSEAPGGVGKLFF.